This TCR beta chain emerged from a study of cytomegalovirus exposure and HLA in healthy donors. Study conclusions and caveats: Some TCR beta chains (164 of them) were listed as cytomegalovirus-associated. TCR sequences were mostly rare, though some public TCRs occurred in many donors. That first-cohort TCR clusters tended to co-occur in the approximately 120 validation repertoires was found in a later analysis.

The CDR3 sequence is 17 residues long. Germline values: CDR1 SGHVS, CDR2 FQNEAQ. After removal of 0 bases from V and 4 bases from J, the junction contained 11 bases not matched to a gene. The validation cohort, a group of 90 to 150 subjects, included the donors and was separate from the roughly 600-subject first cohort. Generated by immunoSEQ multiplex PCR, the TCRdb table keeps only in-frame clones and is missing some. The sample has more than 200,000 clones; 90% are singletons. As to this clone: Antigen: not known.

Sequenced sample: PBMCs. The V and J genes are TRBV7-8 and TRBJ1-1, with 7 bases aligning to TRBD1. This sequence originates from a woman aged 25-40 years in good health and CMV-seronegative. CDR3 sequence reads: CASSLAARGRRVTEAFF. CDR3 DNA: TGTGCCAGCAGCTTAGCGGCTAGGGGGCGCAGGGTCACTGAAGCTTTCTTT.